The 22 T cell receptor beta chains given below trace back to one sample, sequenced in a study of human T cells and chemical hapten exposure. TCRdb reanalysed the 5' RACE reads using MiXCR and keeps one entry per CDR3 protein. The sample contains approximately 150,000 distinct CDR3 sequences, 4.1% of which appear only once. The total RNA was obtained from whole blood that was not fractionated. These receptors all come from a female donor in good health.

This clonotype was seen at least ten times. The rearrangement uses TRBV5-6 and TRBJ2-5; D perhaps matches TRBD1 (6 bases). Germline CDR1 reads SGHDT; CDR2 reads YYEEEE. CDR3 length: 15 amino acids. With 1 base removed from V and 4 bases from J, the gap between germline ends came to 14 bases. The chain's CDR3 is CASSLWGRAGETQYF. CDR3 nucleotide sequence: TGTGCCAGCAGCTTGTGGGGGCGTGCCGGAGAGACCCAGTACTTC.

The V and J genes are TRBV20-1 and TRBJ1-2, with 7 bases that match TRBD1. This CDR3 region has 14 residues. V shed 5 bases, J shed 4 bases, and the junction held 10 bases outside the gene matches. Germline lookup yields CDR1 DFQATT and CDR2 SNEGSKA (reference sequence). The CDR3 region has the DNA TGCAGTGCTCCCGGGACAGACGGTAGCTATGGCTACACCTTC. Translation: CSAPGTDGSYGYTF.

This clonotype has ten or more counts. The chain links TRBV20-1 to TRBJ1-4; weak D call: TRBD1 (6 bases). Germline V gives CDR1 DFQATT, CDR2 SNEGSKA (reference sequence). The CDR3 extends over 14 amino acids. V was shortened by 5 bases and J by 6 bases, with 16 bases between the two germline ends. CDR3 amino acids: CSAYRAGVDEKLFF. CDR3 nucleotide sequence: TGCAGTGCTTATAGGGCAGGGGTGGATGAAAAACTGTTTTTT.

CDR3 sequence (DNA): TGTGCCAGCATGGGACAGGGAAGGTCTGGGGCCAACGTCCTGACTTTC. Translation: CASMGQGRSGANVLTF. This chain joins TRBV28 and TRBJ2-6; 9 positions match TRBD1. V shed 7 bases and J 1 base; nucleotides not matched to a gene: 5. Germline CDR1 and CDR2: MDHEN and SYDVKM. The length of the CDR3 is 16 residues.

This clonotype was observed many times. The rearrangement links TRBV12-3 or TRBV12-4 to TRBJ1-4; 7 bases fit TRBD1. The CDR3 length is 14 residues. V shed 5 bases and J 13 bases; nucleotides not matched to a gene: 13. CDR3: CASSLRQGGNGLFF. Written as DNA, the CDR3 is TGTGCCAGCAGTCTTAGACAGGGTGGTAATGGACTGTTTTTT.

Ten or more counts support this clonotype. The CDR3 DNA is TGTGCCAGTAGTTCCTCCGGGACAGGGGGCATGGGGGAGCTGTTTTTT. Translated: CASSSSGTGGMGELFF. V usage is TRBV19 and J usage is TRBJ2-2; TRBD1 matches 12 bases. CDR3 size: 16 residues. The ends lost 5 bases at V and 8 bases at J; junction bases unmatched: 9. CDR1 and CDR2 (germline): LNHDA, SQIVND (reference sequence).

This clonotype was seen at least ten times. J is TRBJ1-1 and V is TRBV28, with D possibly TRBD1 on 6 matching bases. Germline V gene sequence: CDR1 MDHEN, CDR2 SYDVKM. V lost 3 bases, J lost 4 bases, and 9 bases lay in between. CDR3 length: 13 amino acids. Written as DNA, the CDR3 is TGTGCCAGCAGTTTTCAGGGGACCACTGAAGCTTTCTTT. This encodes CASSFQGTTEAFF.

This clonotype was recorded many times. The genes are TRBV21-1 and TRBJ1-2; the listed D gene, TRBD1, was not tested against the DNA. TRBV21-1 is listed as a pseudogene. CDR3 length: 14 residues. CDR3 sequence: CASSKPGETYGYTF. The CDR3 region has the DNA TGTGCCAGCAGCAAACCAGGGGAGACCTATGGCTACACCTTC.

This clonotype was detected many times. The chain recombines TRBV20-1 with TRBJ1-1; the D gene is possibly TRBD1 (6 bases). Germline CDR1 reads DFQATT; CDR2 reads SNEGSKA (reference sequence). Trimming took 0 bases from V and 3 from J, leaving 11 bases between them. The CDR3 has 14 amino acids. Written as DNA, the CDR3 is TGCAGTGCTAGAGATCGTCGGGGGCACACTGAAGCTTTCTTT. It is translated as CSARDRRGHTEAFF.

This clonotype was observed at least ten times. The gene calls are TRBV19 and TRBJ2-2; unclear D gene. Germline V gene lookup returns CDR1 LNHDA and CDR2 SQIVND (reference sequence). The CDR3 runs 10 residues. Trimming took 6 bases from V and 7 from J, leaving 3 bases between them. The CDR3 DNA sequence: TGTGCCAGTAGAGGCGGGGAGCTGTTTTTT. Amino acids: CASRGGELFF.

This clonotype came up many times. J is TRBJ2-1 and V is TRBV7-9, with D possibly TRBD2 on 6 matching bases. Germline values: CDR1 SEHNR, CDR2 FQNEAQ (reference sequence). Trimming shortened V by 5 bases and J by 2 bases, and 16 bases separated the two germline ends. The CDR3 runs to 16 residues. In DNA form, the CDR3 reads TGTGCCAGCAGCGGCACAGCGGGCCGACCCTACAATGAGCAGTTCTTC. It encodes CASSGTAGRPYNEQFF.

There are many counts of this clonotype. The V call is TRBV27, the J call TRBJ2-2; 10 nucleotides line up with TRBD1. The CDR3 totals 17 residues. Germline CDR1 MNHEY, CDR2 SMNVEV (reference sequence). V dropped 5 bases and J dropped 5; count of bases not matched to a gene: 11. CDR3 sequence reads: CASSKTWDRGRTGELFF. Here the CDR3 DNA reads TGTGCCAGCAGTAAGACGTGGGACAGGGGTAGGACCGGGGAGCTGTTTTTT.

At least ten counts were recorded for this clonotype. The genes are TRBV10-3 and TRBJ2-1, with TRBD1 identical over 7 bases. Germline assignment: CDR1 ENHRY and CDR2 SYGVKD. The trim removed 6 bases at V and 5 bases at J, leaving 7 bases unmatched. CDR3 length equals 14 residues. The chain's CDR3 is CAISQGQPDNEQFF. In nucleotides, the CDR3 is TGTGCCATCAGCCAGGGACAGCCTGACAATGAGCAGTTCTTC.

This clonotype has at least ten counts. This chain uses TRBV9 with TRBJ1-1, with unresolved D. There are 16 residues in the CDR3. The germline V gene has CDR1 SGDLS and CDR2 YYNGEE. V gave up 4 bases and J gave up 2 bases, with 18 bases separating them. CDR3 DNA sequence: TGTGCCAGCAGCTATAGACCAGGCTTGGGTAACACTGAAGCTTTCTTT. This sequence encodes CASSYRPGLGNTEAFF.

This clonotype showed up just a few times. V gene TRBV29-1 combines with J gene TRBJ2-1; D perhaps matches TRBD1 (7 bases). The CDR3 covers 13 residues. The V end was cut by 7 bases, the J end by 6 bases, with 16 bases between. Germline lookup yields CDR1 SQVTM and CDR2 ANQGSEA. CDR3 protein: CSAIQGGGNEQFF. CDR3 nucleotide sequence: TGCAGCGCCATTCAGGGGGGCGGCAATGAGCAGTTCTTC.

This clonotype was counted between two and nine times. The chain joins TRBV27 to TRBJ1-2; 9 bases align to TRBD1. Germline V gives CDR1 MNHEY, CDR2 SMNVEV (reference sequence). The J segment lost 4 bases and the V segment lost 5 bases, leaving 17 bases of the junction unmatched. This CDR3 region has 18 residues. Written as DNA, the CDR3 is TGTGCCAGCAGTCCGGGTACGGGACAGGGTGGTTTGCTCTATGGCTACACCTTC. Translated, it gives CASSPGTGQGGLLYGYTF.

This clonotype was counted between two and nine times. This may be a read error, as it is one base from a much larger clone. The chain combines TRBV4-2 with TRBJ2-5; tentatively, D is TRBD1 or TRBD2 (5 bases each). Per germline, CDR1 LGHNA and CDR2 YNFKEQ. CDR3 length: 18 amino acids. V was clipped by 0 bases and J by 3 bases, with 20 bases between them. CDR3 in DNA: TGTGCCAGCAGCCAAGATACCCGGGACCAGGGTCCTGAAGAGACCCAGTACTTC. Residues: CASSQDTRDQGPEETQYF.

On this clonotype itself: A much larger clonotype is one base distant, so this may be a read error. The chain carries TRBV6-2 or TRBV6-3 and TRBJ2-1; no clear D. V was cut by 4 bases and J by 15 bases, with 13 bases left in between. The length of the CDR3 is 11 residues. Germline loops: CDR1 MNHEY, CDR2 SVGEGT. CDR3 in amino acids: CASSCTHGMFF. In DNA form, the CDR3 reads TGTGCCAGCAGTTGTACACATGGGATGTTCTTC.

This clonotype was observed a few times. This chain connects TRBV27 to TRBJ2-7, with 13 bases aligning to TRBD2. CDR1 and CDR2 from the germline V gene are MNHEY and SMNVEV (reference sequence). Unmatched junction bases numbered 7, after V lost 4 bases and J lost 4 bases. CDR3 length: 16 amino acids. This CDR3 is CASSSGLAGVGYEQYF. In DNA form, the CDR3 reads TGTGCCAGCAGTTCAGGACTAGCGGGGGTCGGGTACGAGCAGTACTTC.

This clonotype came up many times. The chain couples TRBV4-2 to TRBJ1-2; D call uncertain. Germline-derived CDR1 and CDR2 are LGHNA and YNFKEQ. The ends were cut back, 2 bases at V and 4 bases at J, with 11 bases in the middle. The CDR3 has 14 amino acids. The CDR3, as DNA: TGTGCCAGCAGCCAAATCCCCAGGACCTATGGCTACACCTTC. As protein: CASSQIPRTYGYTF.

The sample holds many counts of this clonotype. The V and J genes are TRBV30 and TRBJ2-3; the D is unclear. Germline V gives CDR1 GTSNPN, CDR2 SVGIG (reference sequence). This CDR3 region has 15 residues. Trimming cost V 4 bases and J 0 bases, with 14 bases left between them. The CDR3 coding sequence is TGTGCCTGGACGGATGGCCTCAGCAGCACAGATACGCAGTATTTT. This translates into CAWTDGLSSTDTQYF.

Many counts were recorded for this clonotype. This chain joins TRBV2 and TRBJ1-5, with a possible D match to TRBD1 (6 bases). Deletions cut 3 bases from V and 2 bases from J, with 8 bases between. Germline V gene lookup returns CDR1 SNHLY and CDR2 FYNNEI. This CDR3 is 14 amino acids long. The CDR3 DNA sequence: TGTGCCAGCAGTGAGACAGGTCGCAATCAGCCCCAGCATTTT. Residues: CASSETGRNQPQHF.